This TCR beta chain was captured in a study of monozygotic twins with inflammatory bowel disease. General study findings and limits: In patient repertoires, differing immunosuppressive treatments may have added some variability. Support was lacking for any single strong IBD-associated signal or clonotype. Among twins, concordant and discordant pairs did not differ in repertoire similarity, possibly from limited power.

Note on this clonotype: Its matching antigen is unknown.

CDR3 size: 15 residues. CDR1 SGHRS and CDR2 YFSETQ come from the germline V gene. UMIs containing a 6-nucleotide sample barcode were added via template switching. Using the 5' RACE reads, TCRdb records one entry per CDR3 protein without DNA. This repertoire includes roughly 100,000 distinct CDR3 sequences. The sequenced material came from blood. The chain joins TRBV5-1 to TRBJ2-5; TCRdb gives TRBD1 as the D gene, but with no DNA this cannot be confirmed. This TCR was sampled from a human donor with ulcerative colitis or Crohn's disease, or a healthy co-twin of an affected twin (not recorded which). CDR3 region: CASSLTGTEKETQYF.